This T cell receptor (beta chain) comes out of a study of graft-versus-host responses after intestinal transplantation (TCRdb year 2021). In terms of the full investigation: The transplants that recipients got were multivisceral, liver-intestinal, or isolated intestinal. Every recipient was given anti-thymocyte globulin induction, followed by around three years of maintenance tacrolimus and steroids. After intestinal transplantation, graft-versus-host and host-versus-graft alloreactive T cell clones were followed in the graft, circulation and bone marrow using bulk TCR-beta CDR3 sequencing. To identify alloreactive clones, pre-transplant mixed lymphocyte reaction products were sequenced and compared with unstimulated pre-transplant donor and recipient T cells. A cohort of about 26 intestinal transplant recipients, including one retransplant, was enrolled, and a few patients lacking pretransplant specimens were excluded. Donor T cell macrochimerism was defined as a peak of at least 4% donor T cells among recipient peripheral blood mononuclear cells. Samples from a few later patients were sequenced in-house on an Illumina MiSeq with MiXCR processing rather than by the commercial service.

What the time point label conveys for this sample: cells obtained before transplantation from donor or recipient. CD3+CD4+ and CD3+CD8+ populations were FACS-sorted from unstimulated pre-transplant donor and recipient cells taken from spleen or lymph nodes. The library was built by means of the immunoSEQ multiplex PCR assay. For most patients, genomic DNA was isolated using the Qiagen DNeasy Blood and Tissue Kit and was shipped frozen to Adaptive Biotechnologies for TCR sequencing. Adaptive Biotechnologies carried out high-throughput TCR-beta CDR3 sequencing of genomic DNA for most patients. In the paper's pipeline: Adaptive's ImmunoSEQ software was the source of the TCR sequencing data for about 20 patients, while a few other patients were processed with MiXCR and VDJtools. CD4 versus CD8 sorting errors were corrected by removing sequences found in both subsets at a frequency ratio below 5:1. Because the origin of CDR3 nucleotide sequences shared between donor and recipient could not be assigned, those sequences were removed. At least 2-fold expansion over unstimulated cells and a minimum CFSE-low frequency of 0.002% (template counts) or 0.001% (read counts) were required for clones to be classified as alloreactive. Clones detected in sequenced pre-transplant spleen, lymph node, or MLR CFSE-low populations of the donor or recipient were defined as mappable. Cumulative frequency of alloreactive clones was calculated as a percentage of all sequences weighted by copy number. TCRdb holds this immuneACCESS table with in-frame rearrangements only. Some clones are missing; in checked studies, unresolved V genes explain under half, and the rest has no known cause. The D gene and trimming were derived from the DNA, and the V and J assignments and clone size from that table. Within this sample are about 100,000 clones, with roughly nine tenths of them counted one time only. Over 0.95% of the sample is in the top ten clones.

Broad study findings and their caveats: Conclusions were limited by the relatively low number and heterogeneity of intestinal transplant patients. GvH clones were found in recipient bone marrow, and some of the GvH clones appeared earlier in ileal mucosa or blood, which is consistent with an intestinal mucosal origin. In patients with donor T cell macrochimerism, the allografts had high GvH to HvG T cell clonal ratios. Peak levels of circulating GvH clones were associated with declines in HvG clones early after transplant.

The germline V gene sets CDR1 to SGHVS and CDR2 to FQNEAQ. The junction carries 9 bases between V and J, which are trimmed by 2 bases and 4 bases respectively. The CDR3 measures 15 amino acids from cysteine to phenylalanine. The kept DNA is CDR3 alone, 45 bases in frame from the first base. On this clone: What antigen it recognizes has not been identified. Per-nucleotide qualities are absent, and no much larger clonotype sits a single base away.

Sequencing was performed on unstimulated CD4+ T cells sorted from spleen or lymph node cells, taken before transplant. The receptor was derived from a human donor who was the organ donor for an intestinal transplant. The rearrangement joined TRBV7-8 to TRBJ2-6; a confident D gene designation cannot be given. The sequenced DNA is TGTGCCAGCAGCTTAAGGGTCAGGGGGGCCAACGTCCTGACTTTC. This codes for CASSLRVRGANVLTF. When the CDR3 is completed using the reference TRBV7-8 and TRBJ2-6 genes on either side, the full variable domain is GAGVSQSPRYKVAKRGQDVALRCDPISGHVSLFWYQQALGQGPEFLTYFQNEAQLDKSGLPSDRFFAERPEGSVSTLKIQRTQQEDSAVYLCASSLRVRGANVLTFGAGSRLTVL.